One sample yielded the 5 T cell receptor beta chains listed below, sequenced in a study of T cell repertoires in cytomegalovirus infection. These TCRs are of unknown antigen specificity. TCRdb analysed the reads with MiXCR anew, one entry per CDR3 protein. The data hold roughly 990,000 distinct CDR3 sequences, with roughly 30% observed a single time. The source was cultured CD8+ T cells from PBMCs, collected from culture after CMV antigen stimulation. Receptors originate from a human donor in good health (CMV status not recorded). Some clones in this sample may be carry-over from other donors' samples.

This clonotype was seen a handful of times. The chain links TRBV6-1 to TRBJ2-1; D possibly corresponds to TRBD1 (6 bases). This CDR3 contains 13 residues. Trimming took off 7 bases at V and 4 bases at J, with 11 bases between the two ends. Germline CDR1 MNHNS, CDR2 SASEGT. The CDR3 DNA follows: TGTGCCAGCATTCCGGGACATTACAATGAGCAGTTCTTC. Residues: CASIPGHYNEQFF.

The chain uses TRBV10-3 and TRBJ2-2; perhaps TRBD2 as D (6 bases). Trimming took 8 bases from V and 0 from J, leaving 10 bases between them. This CDR3 has 14 amino acids. Germline CDR1 reads ENHRY; CDR2 reads SYGVKD. The CDR3 DNA is TGTGCCATCGGTTCGGGGGCGAACACCGGGGAGCTGTTTTTT. Amino acids: CAIGSGANTGELFF.

The chain uses TRBV29-1 and TRBJ2-3; 7 bases are shared with TRBD1. With 3 bases clipped from V and 5 bases from J, the junction kept 11 bases outside the gene matches. The CDR3 loop spans 15 amino acids. Looked up from germline, CDR1 is SQVTM and CDR2 is ANQGSEA. For the CDR3, the DNA is TGCAGCGTTGAGAGGGCAGGGGGAGTAGGAGATACGCAGTATTTT. This gives the protein CSVERAGGVGDTQYF.

This clonotype was counted between two and nine times. The J gene is TRBJ1-1, the V gene TRBV27; D might be TRBD1 (6 bases). Germline CDR1 reads MNHEY; CDR2 reads SMNVEV (reference sequence). V lost 6 bases and J lost 1, with 15 bases in between. This CDR3 is built from 15 residues. In nucleotides, the CDR3 is TGTGCCAGCAGACGGACAGCCGCCCGGAACACTGAAGCTTTCTTT. Encoded protein: CASRRTAARNTEAFF.

The table lists this clonotype with many counts. The V call is TRBV19, the J call TRBJ1-1; maybe TRBD1 (5 bases). The CDR3 is 13 residues long. V shed 9 bases and J shed 1 base, with 12 bases lying between them. Germline V gene lookup returns CDR1 LNHDA and CDR2 SQIVND (reference sequence). In DNA, the CDR3 is TGTGCCAGCAGCCGTAGGGGGAACACTGAAGCTTTCTTT. The encoded protein is CASSRRGNTEAFF. Full variable domain (remainder filled in from reference TRBV19 and TRBJ1-1): DGGITQSPKYLFRKEGQNVTLSCEQNLNHDAMYWYRQDPGQGLRLIYYSQIVNDFQKGDIAEGYSVSREKKESFPLTVTSAQKNPTAFYLCASSRRGNTEAFFGQGTRLTVV.